The 28 T cell receptor beta chains reported below all come from one sample, sequenced in a study of blood T cells in healthy people across ages. PCR was performed a second time for roughly 7 to 11 cycles using a sample-barcoded 5' primer and a J-beta primer mix. TCRdb reanalysed the 5' RACE reads using MiXCR and keeps one entry per CDR3 protein. This sample has around 940,000 distinct CDR3 sequences; roughly 50% occur once, and the top ten carry 20% to 25%. What was sequenced was blood. The source of these receptors is a woman aged 60-75 years in good health.

The chain joins TRBV15 to TRBJ2-4, with 12 positions matching TRBD2. The assigned J gene may be wrong: the sequence end matches TRBJ2-7 better. Germline CDR1 LNHNV, CDR2 YYDKDF (reference sequence). This CDR3 region has 21 residues. CDR3: CATSRDLPRSLLAGGPTEQYF. Here the CDR3 DNA reads TGTGCCACCAGCAGAGATCTGCCACGCAGCTTGCTAGCGGGAGGGCCTACCGAGCAGTACTTC.

The genes are TRBV12-3 or TRBV12-4 and TRBJ1-5; 9 bases align to TRBD1. This CDR3 contains 15 residues. Trimming at V came to 3 bases and at J to 6 bases, leaving 6 bases not matched to a gene. This CDR3 reads CASSFKGQGSQPQHF. The CDR3 nucleotides are TGTGCCAGCAGTTTTAAGGGACAGGGAAGTCAGCCCCAGCATTTT.

The chain links TRBV10-3 to TRBJ2-5; no clear D. The end of the DNA fits TRBJ2-7 better, so the J call may be wrong. This CDR3 is built from 15 residues. The germline V gene encodes CDR1 ENHRY and CDR2 SYGVKD. The CDR3 DNA sequence: TGTGCCATCAGTGAGTCGCAAGCCCGAACCTACGAGCAGTACTTC. Its protein is CAISESQARTYEQYF.

This clonotype was counted only a few times. The chain uses TRBV10-3 and TRBJ2-3; 9 bases line up with TRBD2. Germline CDR1 reads ENHRY; CDR2 reads SYGVKD. J lost 2 bases, V lost 9 bases, and 9 bases had no gene match. The CDR3 extends over 15 amino acids. The CDR3 DNA is TGTGCCATAAATCGACTAGCGGATAACACAGATACGCAGTATTTT. It is translated as CAINRLADNTDTQYF.

Note on this clonotype: An end of the junction does not agree with germline; a read error may underlie this. The chain couples TRBV3-1 to TRBJ1-2, with TRBD1 matching 7 bases. The CDR3 is made up of 14 amino acids. Per the germline V gene, CDR1 is LGHDT and CDR2 is YNNKEL (reference sequence). The CDR3 region has the DNA TGTGACAGCAGCCCCGCGGGACAGACCTATGGCTACACCTTC. It specifies CDSSPAGQTYGYTF.

CDR3 amino acids: CAWSVGYRDTQYF. DNA of the CDR3: TGTGCCTGGAGTGTCGGATATCGAGATACGCAGTATTTT. The rearrangement joins TRBV30 to TRBJ2-3; D uncertain. The V gene's germline CDR1 is GTSNPN and CDR2 SVGIG (reference sequence). The CDR3 contains 13 residues. V lost 0 bases and J lost 5, with 9 bases in between.

This clonotype was picked up a small number of times. The chain is built from TRBV7-9 and TRBJ2-3; 10 bases are shared with TRBD2. Trimming removed 4 bases from V and 2 bases from J; junction bases left unmatched: 3. CDR3 length: 15 amino acids. CDR1 and CDR2 (germline): SEHNR, FQNEAQ (reference sequence). CDR3: CASSSLAGNTDTQYF. The CDR3 DNA reads as TGTGCCAGCAGCTCACTAGCGGGGAACACAGATACGCAGTATTTT. Drawing the rest from reference TRBV7-9 and TRBJ2-3, the complete variable domain is DTGVSQNPRHKITKRGQNVTFRCDPISEHNRLYWYRQTLGQGPEFLTYFQNEAQLEKSRLLSDRFSAERPKGSFSTLEIQRTEQGDSAMYLCASSSLAGNTDTQYFGPGTRLTVL.

A few counts support this clonotype. The chain employs TRBV5-6 and TRBJ2-1, with D uncertain. The length of the CDR3 is 14 residues. The germline V gene has CDR1 SGHDT and CDR2 YYEEEE. The ends were cut back, 0 bases at V and 8 bases at J, with 12 bases in the middle. The CDR3 protein is CASSLAYGPHEQFF. The CDR3 nucleotides are TGTGCCAGCAGCTTGGCCTACGGGCCGCATGAGCAGTTCTTC.

The table lists this clonotype with a few counts. The chain has TRBV12-3 or TRBV12-4 and TRBJ2-5; tentative D call: TRBD2 (5 bases). Between the trimmed V and J ends, which lost 0 bases and 11 bases, there was a span of 13 bases. There are 13 residues in the CDR3. The CDR3 here is CASSLALVWEQYF. CDR3 sequence (DNA): TGTGCCAGCAGTTTAGCCCTGGTTTGGGAGCAGTACTTC.

As regards this clonotype: At one boundary the junction diverges from the germline segment, which might be a read error. The rearrangement links TRBV11-3 to TRBJ2-7; 7 bases are shared with TRBD2. The CDR3 length is 12 residues. Looked up from germline, CDR1 is SGHNT and CDR2 is YENEEA. CDR3 loop: CASSGNDHEQYF. DNA for the CDR3: TGTGCTAGCAGCGGGAATGACCACGAGCAGTACTTC.

The chain has TRBV20-1 and TRBJ2-7; TRBD2 matches 11 bases. This CDR3 contains 15 residues. V shed 3 bases, J shed 1 base, and the junction held 5 bases outside the gene matches. In germline, CDR1 is DFQATT, CDR2 SNEGSKA (reference sequence). This CDR3 reads CSASGRLAGSYEQYF. CDR3 coding DNA: TGCAGTGCTAGCGGAAGACTAGCGGGATCCTACGAGCAGTACTTC.

Note on this clonotype: Relative to the germline gene, one junction end is altered; a read error may explain this. The chain carries TRBV6-1 and TRBJ2-7; D gene ambiguous. From germline, CDR1 is MNHNS and CDR2 SASEGT. The CDR3 spans 15 residues. The CDR3 sequence is CVSSDRPGEKGIQYF. CDR3 in DNA: TGTGTCAGCAGTGACCGCCCCGGCGAAAAAGGTATTCAGTACTTC.

The chain recombines TRBV12-3 or TRBV12-4 with TRBJ2-7, with 14 bases identical to TRBD2. TRBJ2-5 matches the DNA end more closely, so the J call is doubtful. This CDR3 spans 16 amino acids. The CDR3 nucleotides are TGTGCCAGCAGTTTGGGACTAGCGGGAGAATGGGAGACCCAGTACTTC. Protein sequence: CASSLGLAGEWETQYF.

This clonotype has only one observation. V is TRBV2 and J is TRBJ1-1; 8 bases are a match to TRBD1. This CDR3 has 14 amino acids. Germline assignment: CDR1 SNHLY and CDR2 FYNNEI. Losses at the gene ends were 8 bases for V and 4 bases for J; bases not matched to a gene: 9. The CDR3 loop is CASSIKQGGTEAFF. CDR3 nucleotides: TGTGCCAGCTCTATAAAACAGGGGGGCACTGAAGCTTTCTTT.

J is TRBJ2-3 and V is TRBV15; D unresolved. CDR1 and CDR2 (germline): LNHNV, YYDKDF (reference sequence). Trimming cost V 0 bases and J 5 bases, with 9 bases left between them. The CDR3 has 14 residues. The CDR3 reads CATSRDHPRDTQYF. The CDR3 DNA sequence: TGTGCCACCAGCAGAGATCATCCAAGAGATACGCAGTATTTT.

This clonotype is a singleton in its sample. At one end, the junction sequence differs from germline, possibly due to a read error. This chain links TRBV4-2 with TRBJ2-2, with D unresolved. The CDR3 runs 13 residues. Germline V CDR1 and CDR2: LGHNA, YNFKEQ. CDR3: CTSSQAHTGELFF. DNA for the CDR3: TGTACCAGCAGCCAAGCGCACACCGGGGAGCTGTTTTTT.

In this sample, this clonotype turned up once. The chain uses TRBV28 and TRBJ2-3; 8 bases line up with TRBD2. The CDR3 spans 17 residues. V shed 7 bases and J 2 bases; nucleotides not matched to a gene: 14. Germline values: CDR1 MDHEN, CDR2 SYDVKM. The CDR3 coding sequence is TGTGCCAGCATTTTGCCTAGCGGGCGGGACGACACAGATACGCAGTATTTT. It translates to CASILPSGRDDTDTQYF.

This clonotype was counted once. The J gene is TRBJ2-1, the V gene TRBV4-2; TRBD2 aligns across 10 bases. From germline, CDR1 is LGHNA and CDR2 YNFKEQ. This CDR3 region has 19 residues. V shed 6 bases and J 0 bases; nucleotides not matched to a gene: 14. The CDR3, as DNA: TGTGCCAGCAGGACTACATTGGGACTAGCGAAAAGCTCCTACAATGAGCAGTTCTTC. Translation gives CASRTTLGLAKSSYNEQFF.

This chain connects TRBV7-2 to TRBJ1-4, with D tentatively TRBD1 (6 bases). The CDR3 runs to 14 residues. Deletions cut 5 bases from V and 5 bases from J, with 12 bases between. Per the germline V gene, CDR1 is SGHTA and CDR2 is FQGNSA. CDR3 sequence: CASSPDRINEKLFF. Written as DNA, the CDR3 is TGTGCCAGCAGCCCGGACAGAATAAATGAAAAACTGTTTTTT.

The chain links TRBV20-1 to TRBJ2-1, with D possibly being TRBD2 (6 bases). CDR3 size: 13 residues. Trimming shortened V by 5 bases and J by 8 bases, and 16 bases separated the two germline ends. Per germline, CDR1 DFQATT and CDR2 SNEGSKA (reference sequence). The CDR3 DNA reads as TGCAGTGCTCGTATGTCTTGGGAGGATGAGCAGTTCTTC. Translating gives CSARMSWEDEQFF.

This clonotype came up a few times. V and J are TRBV20-1 and TRBJ1-1, with D tentatively TRBD1 (5 bases). Trimming shortened V by 3 bases and J by 10 bases, and 15 bases separated the two germline ends. CDR1 and CDR2 from the germline V gene are DFQATT and SNEGSKA (reference sequence). The CDR3 extends over 12 amino acids. Written as DNA, the CDR3 is TGCAGTGCTAGTTCGGGGGAAGGCAGAGCTTTCTTT. Translating it yields CSASSGEGRAFF.

The CDR3 sequence is CSARDPDSVWDTQYF. The CDR3 coding sequence is TGCAGTGCTAGAGACCCCGACTCGGTTTGGGATACGCAGTATTTT. The chain couples TRBV20-1 to TRBJ2-3; D unresolved. The CDR3 is 15 residues long. The ends were cut back, 0 bases at V and 6 bases at J, with 16 bases in the middle. Germline loops: CDR1 DFQATT, CDR2 SNEGSKA (reference sequence).

The rearrangement uses TRBV29-1 and TRBJ2-7; the match to TRBD1 covers 10 bases. V lost 7 bases and J lost 5; bases outside the gene matches: 11. From germline, CDR1 is SQVTM and CDR2 ANQGSEA. CDR3 length equals 14 residues. The CDR3 reads CSARVGTGEHEQYF. CDR3 in DNA: TGCAGCGCGCGGGTCGGGACAGGGGAACACGAGCAGTACTTC.

The gene calls are TRBV5-1 and TRBJ2-5; 7 positions agree with TRBD1. The germline gives CDR1 SGHRS, CDR2 YFSETQ. V lost 4 bases and J lost 3; bases outside the gene matches: 6. The CDR3 runs 14 residues. The CDR3 sequence is CASSLTGFEETQYF. CDR3 coding DNA: TGCGCCAGCAGCCTGACAGGGTTTGAAGAGACCCAGTACTTC.

This clonotype showed up just a few times. The genes are TRBV12-3 or TRBV12-4 and TRBJ2-7; D is unresolved. Trimming left V 6 bases short and J 5 bases short, with 8 bases between. This CDR3 is built from 11 residues. CDR3 in DNA: TGTGCCAGCAGAAAAAGGGACGAGCAGTACTTC. This translates into CASRKRDEQYF.

The J gene is TRBJ2-5, the V gene TRBV28, with 10 nucleotides matching TRBD1. The CDR3 is 14 residues long. V trimming: 9 bases; J trimming: 1 base; junction bases outside the gene matches: 5. Looked up from germline, CDR1 is MDHEN and CDR2 is SYDVKM. In nucleotides, the CDR3 is TGTGCCAGAGACCGGGACAGGGGCCAAGAGACCCAGTACTTC. This codes for CARDRDRGQETQYF.

There are a few counts of this clonotype. The J gene is TRBJ2-1, the V gene TRBV15; D is ambiguous. The CDR3 loop spans 11 amino acids. CDR1 LNHNV and CDR2 YYDKDF come from the germline V gene (reference sequence). V dropped 6 bases and J dropped 7 bases, with 7 bases sitting between them. The CDR3 loop reads CATSKNNEQFF. CDR3 DNA: TGTGCCACCAGTAAAAATAATGAGCAGTTCTTC.

On this clonotype itself: One junction end does not reproduce the germline sequence, and a read error may be involved. The rearrangement joins TRBV20-1 to TRBJ1-1; D might be TRBD1 (6 bases). Germline V CDR1 and CDR2: DFQATT, SNEGSKA (reference sequence). This CDR3 region has 15 residues. The CDR3 here is CSARDSTGTNTEAFF. In nucleotides, the CDR3 is TGCAGTGCTAGAGATTCGACCGGGACAAACACTGAGGCTTTCTTT.